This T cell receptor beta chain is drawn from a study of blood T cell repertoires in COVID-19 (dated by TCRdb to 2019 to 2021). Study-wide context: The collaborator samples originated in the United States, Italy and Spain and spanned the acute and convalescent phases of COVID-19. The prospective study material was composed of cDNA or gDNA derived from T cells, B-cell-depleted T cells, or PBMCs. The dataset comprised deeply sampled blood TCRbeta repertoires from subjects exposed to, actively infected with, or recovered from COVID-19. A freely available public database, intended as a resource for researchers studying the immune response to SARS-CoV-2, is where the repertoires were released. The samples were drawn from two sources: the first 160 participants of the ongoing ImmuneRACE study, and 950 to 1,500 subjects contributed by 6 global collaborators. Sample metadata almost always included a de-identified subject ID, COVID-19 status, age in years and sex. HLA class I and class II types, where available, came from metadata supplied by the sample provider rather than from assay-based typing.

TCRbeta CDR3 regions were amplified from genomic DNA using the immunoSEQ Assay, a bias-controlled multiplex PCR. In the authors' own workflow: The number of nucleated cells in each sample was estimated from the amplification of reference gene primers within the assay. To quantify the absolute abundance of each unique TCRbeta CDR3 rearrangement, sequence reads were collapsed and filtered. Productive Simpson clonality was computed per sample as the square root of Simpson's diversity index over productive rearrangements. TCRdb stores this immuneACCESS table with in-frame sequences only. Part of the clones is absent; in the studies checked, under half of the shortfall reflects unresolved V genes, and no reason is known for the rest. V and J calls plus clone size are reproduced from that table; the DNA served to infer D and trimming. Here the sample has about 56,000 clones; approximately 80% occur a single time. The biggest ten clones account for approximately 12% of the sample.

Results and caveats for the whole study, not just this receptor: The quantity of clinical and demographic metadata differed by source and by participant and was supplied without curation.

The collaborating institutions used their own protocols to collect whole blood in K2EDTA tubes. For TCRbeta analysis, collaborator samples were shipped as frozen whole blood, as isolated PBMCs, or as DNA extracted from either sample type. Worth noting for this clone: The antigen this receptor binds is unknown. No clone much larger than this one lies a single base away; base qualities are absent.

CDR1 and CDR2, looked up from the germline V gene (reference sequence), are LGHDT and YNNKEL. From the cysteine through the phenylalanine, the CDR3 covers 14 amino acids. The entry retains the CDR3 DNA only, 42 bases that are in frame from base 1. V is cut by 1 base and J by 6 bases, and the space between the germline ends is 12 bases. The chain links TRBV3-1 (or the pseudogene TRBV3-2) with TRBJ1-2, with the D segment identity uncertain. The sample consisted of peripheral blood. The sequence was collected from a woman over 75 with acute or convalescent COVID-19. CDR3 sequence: CASSQGWGVNGYTF. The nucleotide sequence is TGTGCCAGCAGCCAAGGGTGGGGAGTGAATGGCTACACCTTC.